This T cell receptor beta chain originates from a study of low-dose radiotherapy and immunotherapy resistance in tumors. Study details: Patients' oral aspirin dose was 300 mg daily across four cycles from cycle 1 day 1.

Sample time point: before trial treatment. V lost 2 bases and J lost 1, with 9 bases in between. Germline V gives CDR1 SGHRS, CDR2 YFSETQ. The CDR3 consists of 14 residues. This clonotype was detected only a few times. Priming of first-strand cDNA relied on TRAV- and TRBV-specific primers (covering alpha and beta chains). A roughly 20-cycle PCR with a constant-region primer and V-primer adapter amplified TCRs. TCRdb reanalysed the reads using MiXCR and keeps one entry per CDR3 protein. The sample holds tens of thousands of distinct CDR3 sequences; around a third are singletons and the top ten take around 3.5%.

The rearrangement links TRBV5-1 to TRBJ2-5, with D uncertain. Here the sequenced sample was PBMCs, taken before treatment. The receptor comes from a male donor with gallbladder cancer. Written as DNA, the CDR3 is TGCGCCAGCAGCTTTTGGTTCTCCCAAGAGACCCAGTACTTC. It codes for CASSFWFSQETQYF.